Presented here are 32 T cell receptor beta chains from one specimen sequenced in a study of early stage breast cancer tumors. Sequencing used immunoSEQ multiplex PCR; TCRdb keeps in-frame clones, though not all of them. The sample lists about 51,000 clones, around four fifths occurring once. The material sequenced was blood. These receptors all stem from a person aged 40 to 49 with breast cancer.

In its sample, this clone was seen once. The V call is TRBV18, the J call TRBJ2-7; TRBD2 might be the D (6 bases). Germline CDR1 and CDR2: KGHSH and LQKENI. V dropped 6 bases and J dropped 2 bases, with 17 bases sitting between them. The CDR3 runs 15 residues. The CDR3 loop reads CASSYGAGLTYEQYF. The CDR3 region has the DNA TGTGCCAGCTCCTACGGGGCGGGACTCACCTACGAGCAGTACTTC.

This clone is a singleton in its sample. This rearrangement joins TRBV30 to TRBJ2-7; 7 nucleotides line up with TRBD2. The CDR3 loop spans 15 amino acids. The V and J ends lost 0 bases and 0 bases, in that order; junction bases with no gene match: 5. Per the germline V gene, CDR1 is GTSNPN and CDR2 is SVGIG (reference sequence). The CDR3 is CAWSVASGISYEQYF. CDR3 coding DNA: TGTGCCTGGAGTGTGGCTAGCGGCATCTCCTACGAGCAGTACTTC. The variable domain in full, completed from reference TRBV30 and TRBJ2-7, reads SQTIHQWPATLVQPVGSPLSLECTVEGTSNPNLYWYRQAAGRGLQLLFYSVGIGQISSEVPQNLSASRPQDRQFILSSKKLLLSDSGFYLCAWSVASGISYEQYFGPGTRLTVT.

Many counts were recorded for this clone. This sequence joins TRBV2 and TRBJ2-2; D gene uncertain. Looked up from germline, CDR1 is SNHLY and CDR2 is FYNNEI. The CDR3 sequence is 14 residues long. Deletions cut 7 bases from V and 1 base from J, with 10 bases between. CDR3 amino acids: CASTATWNTGELFF. Here the CDR3 DNA reads TGTGCCAGCACCGCGACTTGGAACACCGGGGAGCTGTTTTTT.

This chain links TRBV5-3 with TRBJ1-5; D perhaps matches TRBD1 (5 bases). TRBV5-3 is marked as an open reading frame, function uncertain. The CDR3 sequence is 14 residues long. V was clipped by 8 bases and J by 2 bases, with 14 bases between them. The DNA of the CDR3 is TGTGCCAGCAGAATAGGGGTAGGCAATCAGCCCCAGCATTTT. Protein product: CASRIGVGNQPQHF.

V usage is TRBV21-1 and J usage is TRBJ2-6; the D call in the table, TRBD2, was not verified against the DNA. TRBV21-1 constitutes a pseudogene. The CDR3 is 16 amino acids. The CDR3 region has the DNA TGTGCCAGCAGCAAAACGGGAGGGAATGGGGCCAACGTCCTGACTTTC. Translating it yields CASSKTGGNGANVLTF.

This chain uses TRBV5-1 with TRBJ2-7; 11 nucleotides match TRBD2. Germline CDR1 is SGHRS and CDR2 is YFSETQ. This CDR3 has 16 amino acids. J lost 4 bases, V lost 1 base, and 7 bases had no gene match. The CDR3: CASSLSLAGGTYEQYF. The CDR3 DNA follows: TGCGCCAGCAGCTTGAGTCTAGCGGGAGGTACTTACGAGCAGTACTTC.

This clone has a handful of counts. The V and J genes are TRBV4-2 and TRBJ1-2; a possible D gene is TRBD1 (5 bases). CDR3 size: 15 residues. V was shortened by 0 bases and J by 6 bases, with 14 bases between the two germline ends. Looked up from germline, CDR1 is LGHNA and CDR2 is YNFKEQ. CDR3 DNA: TGTGCCAGCAGCCAAGATATAACCAGAGGGGATGGCTACACCTTC. Encoded protein: CASSQDITRGDGYTF.

V and J are TRBV5-6 and TRBJ2-3; D call uncertain. Trimming left V 4 bases short and J 2 bases short, with 2 bases between. Per the germline V gene, CDR1 is SGHDT and CDR2 is YYEEEE. The CDR3 loop spans 11 amino acids. CDR3 amino acids: CASSHTDTQYF. In DNA form, the CDR3 reads TGTGCCAGCAGCCACACAGATACGCAGTATTTT.

The CDR3 bases are TGTGCCAGCAGTGGAACAGCAGGGGGCTACGAGCAGTACTTC. This codes for CASSGTAGGYEQYF. The chain recombines TRBV25-1 with TRBJ2-7, with 7 bases aligning to TRBD1. CDR1 and CDR2 (germline): MGHDK, SYGVNS. After removal of 4 bases from V and 3 bases from J, the junction contained 6 bases not matched to a gene. This CDR3 comprises 14 residues.

V gene TRBV5-1 combines with J gene TRBJ2-7; a possible D gene is TRBD1 (5 bases). The germline V gene encodes CDR1 SGHRS and CDR2 YFSETQ. The CDR3 runs 15 residues. Trimming took off 0 bases at V and 1 base at J, with 11 bases between the two ends. Written as DNA, the CDR3 is TGCGCCAGCAGCTTGGTGCCTGCAGGGTCCTACGAGCAGTACTTC. Its translation is CASSLVPAGSYEQYF.

This chain links TRBV5-4 with TRBJ2-7; 7 nucleotides align to TRBD2. Germline assignment: CDR1 SGHNT and CDR2 YYREEE (reference sequence). The CDR3 has 14 amino acids. The J segment lost 4 bases and the V segment lost 0 bases, leaving 4 bases of the junction unmatched. CDR3: CASSLGGGEYEQYF. The CDR3 DNA follows: TGTGCCAGCAGCTTGGGGGGAGGGGAATACGAGCAGTACTTC.

Of note for this clone: An end of the junction does not agree with germline; a read error may underlie this. The chain is built from TRBV30 and TRBJ1-2; perhaps TRBD1 as D (6 bases). In germline, CDR1 is GTSNPN, CDR2 SVGIG (reference sequence). CDR3 size: 10 residues. DNA for the CDR3: TGTGCCTGGAGTGTACAGGACAGAGTCTTC. Translated, it gives CAWSVQDRVF.

The chain uses TRBV25-1 and TRBJ1-5; D is unresolved. V lost 4 bases and J 4 bases, leaving 5 bases between the germline ends. CDR3 length: 12 residues. Per the germline V gene, CDR1 is MGHDK and CDR2 is SYGVNS. Here the CDR3 DNA reads TGTGCCAGCAGTGTCAGGAATCAGCCCCAGCATTTT. Protein: CASSVRNQPQHF.

This clone is classed as medium-sized. The genes are TRBV19 and TRBJ1-5; a possible D gene is TRBD1 (6 bases). V was shortened by 6 bases and J by 7 bases, with 19 bases between the two germline ends. Germline V gives CDR1 LNHDA, CDR2 SQIVND (reference sequence). The CDR3 sequence is 15 residues long. The CDR3 DNA sequence: TGTGCCAGTAGCAAACGGACAGACCTAACGCAGCCCCAGCATTTT. Translating it yields CASSKRTDLTQPQHF.

The V call is TRBV5-1, the J call TRBJ2-2; no definite D call. V lost 4 bases, J lost 1 base, and 14 bases lay in between. Looked up from germline, CDR1 is SGHRS and CDR2 is YFSETQ. The CDR3 contains 16 residues. The CDR3 here is CASSAPVLENTGELFF. The CDR3 nucleotides read TGCGCCAGCAGCGCCCCGGTGCTGGAGAACACCGGGGAGCTGTTTTTT.

This chain uses TRBV28 with TRBJ2-1; the D call may be TRBD1 or TRBD2 (5 bases each). Germline CDR1 and CDR2: MDHEN and SYDVKM. With 2 bases removed from V and 16 bases from J, the gap between germline ends came to 18 bases. This CDR3 region has 13 residues. Here the CDR3 reads CASSLAVGPLKFF. CDR3 DNA sequence: TGTGCCAGCAGTTTAGCGGTGGGACCCTTGAAATTCTTC.

The genes are TRBV6-5 and TRBJ1-1; D possibly corresponds to TRBD1 (5 bases). The CDR3 sequence is 12 residues long. Germline lookup yields CDR1 MNHEY and CDR2 SVGAGI. Trimming left V 8 bases short and J 8 bases short, with 15 bases between. The CDR3 bases are TGTGCCAGCCAGAGGGGTACAGCCGAAGCTTTCTTT. This encodes CASQRGTAEAFF.

J is TRBJ2-3 and V is TRBV7-8; no clear D gene. CDR3 length: 15 amino acids. V lost 1 base, J lost 7 bases, and 15 bases lay in between. Germline lookup yields CDR1 SGHVS and CDR2 FQNEAQ. CDR3 DNA: TGTGCCAGCAGCTTAGTGAGATCTAGTGATCATACGCAGTATTTT. This translates into CASSLVRSSDHTQYF.

This sequence joins TRBV11-3 and TRBJ2-1; 7 bases align to TRBD1. CDR1 SGHNT and CDR2 YENEEA come from the germline V gene. This CDR3 contains 15 residues. Trimming removed 9 bases from V and 5 bases from J; junction bases left unmatched: 13. CDR3 protein: CASSYLTGVNNEQFF. The CDR3 DNA reads as TGTGCCAGTTCCTATCTTACAGGGGTGAACAATGAGCAGTTCTTC.

The chain uses TRBV2 and TRBJ1-3, with 8 bases aligning to TRBD1. Per germline, CDR1 SNHLY and CDR2 FYNNEI. The CDR3 length is 15 residues. V was clipped by 7 bases and J by 4 bases; unmatched bases: 9. The DNA of the CDR3 is TGTGCCAGCAAAAGACAGGGGTTGAGGGGAAACACCATATATTTT. Its translation is CASKRQGLRGNTIYF.

The rearrangement links TRBV11-3 to TRBJ2-5, with unresolved D. Trimming took off 0 bases at V and 7 bases at J, with 12 bases between the two ends. The CDR3 runs to 14 residues. Germline CDR1 and CDR2: SGHNT and YENEEA. The CDR3 bases are TGTGCCAGCAGCTTAGACGGCCTTCTGCCGACCCAGTACTTC. Protein sequence: CASSLDGLLPTQYF.

This clone was counted only a few times. The CDR3 sequence: CASGDRVYGYTF. The CDR3 DNA sequence: TGTGCCAGTGGCGACAGGGTCTATGGCTACACCTTC. The V call is TRBV19, the J call TRBJ1-2, with TRBD1 matching over 7 bases. Germline V lookup: CDR1 LNHDA, CDR2 SQIVND (reference sequence). V dropped 8 bases and J dropped 4; count of bases not matched to a gene: 4. The CDR3 extends over 12 amino acids.

V and J are TRBV21-1 and TRBJ2-7; TRBD2 reflects the table's D call only, with no check against the DNA. TRBV21-1 is reported as a pseudogene. The CDR3 extends over 16 amino acids. DNA for the CDR3: TGTGCCAGCAGCTCGAGACTAGCGGGGGACTCCTACGAGCAGTACTTC. This translates into CASSSRLAGDSYEQYF.

This chain connects TRBV7-8 to TRBJ1-1, with TRBD1 matching 7 bases. Losses at the gene ends were 6 bases for V and 2 bases for J; bases not matched to a gene: 12. CDR1 and CDR2 from the germline V gene are SGHVS and FQNEAQ. The CDR3 covers 16 residues. In nucleotides, the CDR3 is TGTGCCAGCAGGCTTACAGGGGCAGGTGGAAACACTGAAGCTTTCTTT. Protein sequence: CASRLTGAGGNTEAFF.

The CDR3 sequence is CASSEGTSLSYEQYF. As DNA, the CDR3 is TGTGCCAGCAGTGAAGGGACTAGCCTTTCCTACGAGCAGTACTTC. J is TRBJ2-7 and V is TRBV6-1; TRBD2 aligns across 8 bases. V was clipped by 1 base and J by 1 base; unmatched bases: 3. This CDR3 region has 15 residues. Germline V gene sequence: CDR1 MNHNS, CDR2 SASEGT.

This clone was counted only a few times. CDR3 bases: TGCAGTGCCAATCCGCGGGCTGAAGCTTTCTTT. This sequence encodes CSANPRAEAFF. The V call is TRBV20-1, the J call TRBJ1-1; no definite D call. The CDR3 totals 11 residues. Germline V CDR1 and CDR2: DFQATT, SNEGSKA (reference sequence). Deletions cut 6 bases from V and 6 bases from J, with 11 bases between.

The chain carries TRBV6-6 and TRBJ1-6, with D possibly matching TRBD1 (5 bases). The CDR3 is made up of 14 amino acids. CDR1 MNHNY and CDR2 SVGAGI come from the germline V gene (reference sequence). The V gene lost 2 bases and the J gene lost 7 bases, with 9 bases spanning the gap. The CDR3 sequence is CASSYVGENSPLHF. The CDR3 coding sequence is TGTGCCAGCAGTTACGTGGGGGAGAATTCACCCCTCCACTTT.

The chain carries TRBV7-2 and TRBJ2-2; unclear D gene. The CDR3 is 11 amino acids. V was cut by 6 bases and J by 7 bases, with 6 bases left in between. CDR1 SGHTA and CDR2 FQGNSA come from the germline V gene. The CDR3 protein is CASRIGGELFF. CDR3 sequence (DNA): TGTGCCAGCAGAATAGGCGGGGAGCTGTTTTTT.

This clone occurred a few times. V is TRBV4-1 and J is TRBJ1-5; 9 nucleotides align to TRBD1. CDR3 length equals 16 residues. From germline, CDR1 is MGHRA and CDR2 YSYEKL. Trimming cost V 3 bases and J 4 bases; bases outside gene matches: 7. CDR3 amino acids: CASSHQDRGPNQPQHF. For the CDR3, the DNA is TGCGCCAGCAGCCATCAGGACAGGGGTCCTAATCAGCCCCAGCATTTT.

The chain is built from TRBV6-1 and TRBJ1-2; possibly TRBD1 for D (5 bases). V was pared by 7 bases and J by 4 bases, with 16 bases between. The germline gives CDR1 MNHNS, CDR2 SASEGT. The CDR3 is 14 amino acids. CDR3 nucleotide sequence: TGTGCCAGCAACCCAAGTGGGACCCTCTATGGCTACACCTTC. This codes for CASNPSGTLYGYTF.

The chain has TRBV7-8 and TRBJ1-1, with a possible D match to TRBD1 (5 bases). The CDR3 runs to 14 residues. CDR1 is SGHVS, CDR2 FQNEAQ, per germline. The ends were cut back, 5 bases at V and 3 bases at J, with 13 bases in the middle. The CDR3 sequence is CASSPRSGDTEAFF. CDR3 sequence (DNA): TGTGCCAGCAGCCCCCGGTCGGGGGACACTGAAGCTTTCTTT.

The chain is built from TRBV28 and TRBJ1-5; D remains ambiguous. The germline V gene encodes CDR1 MDHEN and CDR2 SYDVKM. The CDR3 spans 14 residues. V was pared by 4 bases and J by 7 bases, with 14 bases between. The CDR3 region has the DNA TGTGCCAGCAGTTCCTTATTGTCTGGACAGCCCCAGCATTTT. Amino acids: CASSSLLSGQPQHF.